Given below is one T cell receptor beta chain in context. The sample belongs to a study of blood T cell repertoires in COVID-19. Method: immunoSEQ multiplex PCR; TCRdb's copy keeps in-frame clones and lacks some. The repertoire holds more than 200,000 clones, with approximately 88% as singletons. The CDR3 extends over 15 amino acids. Germline assignment: CDR1 SGHDN and CDR2 FVKESK. Trimming removed 0 bases at V and 3 bases at J, with 11 bases between. The chain recombines TRBV14 with TRBJ1-2; D perhaps matches TRBD1 (5 bases). Source material: peripheral blood. This receptor was obtained from a man aged 35-49 years with acute or convalescent COVID-19. In DNA form, the CDR3 reads TGTGCCAGCAGCCAAGATAGGGGCGTCCACTATGGCTACACCTTC. This gives the protein CASSQDRGVHYGYTF.